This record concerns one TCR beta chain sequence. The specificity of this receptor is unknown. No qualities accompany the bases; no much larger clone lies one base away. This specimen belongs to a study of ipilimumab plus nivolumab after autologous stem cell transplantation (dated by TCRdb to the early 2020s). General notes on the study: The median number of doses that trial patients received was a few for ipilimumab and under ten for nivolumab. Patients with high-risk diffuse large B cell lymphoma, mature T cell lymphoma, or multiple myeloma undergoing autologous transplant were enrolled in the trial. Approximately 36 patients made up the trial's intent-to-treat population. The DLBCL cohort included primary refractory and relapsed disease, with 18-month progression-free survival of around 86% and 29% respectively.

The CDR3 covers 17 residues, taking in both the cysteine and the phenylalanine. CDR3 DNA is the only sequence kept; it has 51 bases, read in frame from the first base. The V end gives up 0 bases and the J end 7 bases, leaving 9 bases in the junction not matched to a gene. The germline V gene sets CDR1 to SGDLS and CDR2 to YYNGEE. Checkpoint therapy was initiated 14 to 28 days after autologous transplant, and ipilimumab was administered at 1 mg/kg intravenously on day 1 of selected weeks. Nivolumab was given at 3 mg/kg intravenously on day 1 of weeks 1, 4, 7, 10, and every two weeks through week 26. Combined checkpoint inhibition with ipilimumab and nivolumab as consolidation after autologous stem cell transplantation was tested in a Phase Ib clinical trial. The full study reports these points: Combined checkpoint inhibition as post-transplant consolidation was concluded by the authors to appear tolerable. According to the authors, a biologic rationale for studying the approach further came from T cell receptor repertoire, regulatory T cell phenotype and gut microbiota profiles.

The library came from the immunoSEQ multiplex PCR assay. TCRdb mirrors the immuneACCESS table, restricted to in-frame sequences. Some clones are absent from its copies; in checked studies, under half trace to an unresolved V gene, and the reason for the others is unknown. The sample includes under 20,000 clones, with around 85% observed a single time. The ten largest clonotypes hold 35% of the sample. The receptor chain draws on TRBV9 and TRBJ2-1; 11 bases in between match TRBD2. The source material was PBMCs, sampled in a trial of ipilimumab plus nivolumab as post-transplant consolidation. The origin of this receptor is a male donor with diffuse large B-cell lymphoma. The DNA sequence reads TGTGCCAGCAGCGTAGCCCCTAGCGGGAGGTATCGGAATGAGCAGTTCTTC. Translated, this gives CASSVAPSGRYRNEQFF.